This T cell receptor (beta chain) stems from a study of siplizumab effects on memory and regulatory T cells. TCRdb keeps only in-frame clones here, not all; method: immunoSEQ multiplex PCR. Of more than 90,000 clones listed, over 90% are singletons. The table lists this clone with a count of one. The germline V and J ends were trimmed by 5 bases and 2 bases, with 14 bases remaining between them. Germline V gives CDR1 LNHDA, CDR2 SQIVND (reference sequence). The CDR3 runs to 15 residues. Input material: non-Treg CD4+ T cells sorted from blood. The rearrangement joins TRBV19 to TRBJ2-3, with a possible D match to TRBD2 (6 bases). This TCR derives from a human donor in good health. CDR3 protein: CASSGRRGSTDTQYF. CDR3 nucleotides: TGTGCCAGTAGTGGCCGGCGGGGTTCCACAGATACGCAGTATTTT.